The 27 T cell receptor beta chains below all came from one sample that was sequenced in a study of CD8 T cells in ankylosing spondylitis. One entry per CDR3 protein, called by TCRdb with MiXCR from the 5' RACE reads. This table has around 150,000 distinct CDR3 sequences, approximately 20% appearing once. Material: blood, either unsorted or a sorted T cell fraction (not recorded which). These receptors came from a male donor with ankylosing spondylitis or in good health (not recorded which).

This clonotype occurred many times. The chain is built from TRBV5-1 and TRBJ2-7; 7 bases agree with TRBD2. The trim removed 1 base at V and 2 bases at J, leaving 9 bases unmatched. From germline, CDR1 is SGHRS and CDR2 YFSETQ. This CDR3 is 16 amino acids long. CDR3 bases: TGCGCCAGCAGCTTGACTAGCGACGAGGGAACCTACGAGCAGTACTTC. Protein sequence: CASSLTSDEGTYEQYF.

This clonotype was found many times. The genes are TRBV12-3 or TRBV12-4 and TRBJ1-1; D remains unclear. V dropped 3 bases and J dropped 0 bases, with 5 bases sitting between them. The CDR3 is 13 residues long. CDR3 nucleotide sequence: TGTGCCAGCAGTTTTCTGATGAACACTGAAGCTTTCTTT. This gives the protein CASSFLMNTEAFF.

This clonotype was counted once. This chain's CDR3 is CASSWTGGGGTEAFF. CDR3 bases: TGCGCCAGCAGCTGGACAGGGGGAGGTGGGACTGAAGCTTTCTTT. The rearrangement links TRBV5-1 to TRBJ1-1; 10 positions agree with TRBD1. The V segment lost 3 bases and the J segment 5 bases; nucleotides outside the gene matches: 7. The CDR3 loop spans 15 amino acids. The germline V gene encodes CDR1 SGHRS and CDR2 YFSETQ.

The table lists this clonotype with many counts. This rearrangement joins TRBV28 to TRBJ2-3; tentative D call: TRBD2 (5 bases). This CDR3 is 15 amino acids long. In germline, CDR1 is MDHEN, CDR2 SYDVKM. Trimming pared 6 bases from V and 2 bases from J, leaving 15 bases between. The CDR3 bases are TGTGCCAGCAGGAGCCTAGCCTCATTCACAGATACGCAGTATTTT. Residues: CASRSLASFTDTQYF.

A few counts support this clonotype. A read error may account for a junction end that differs from germline. The J gene is TRBJ2-5, the V gene TRBV5-1; the D call may be TRBD1 or TRBD2 (5 bases each). Germline CDR1 SGHRS, CDR2 YFSETQ. CDR3 length: 13 amino acids. The CDR3, as DNA: TGCGCCAACAGCTTGGGCAGGGAGGAGACCCAGTACTTC. It is translated as CANSLGREETQYF.

A few counts support this clonotype. The CDR3 coding sequence is TGCAGCGTTGAAGTGGACCACGGGGAGCTGTTTTTT. Translation gives CSVEVDHGELFF. The chain carries TRBV29-1 and TRBJ2-2; D not resolved. Trimming cost V 1 base and J 7 bases, with 7 bases left between them. The CDR3 has 12 residues. CDR1 SQVTM and CDR2 ANQGSEA come from the germline V gene.

A few counts support this clonotype. This sequence joins TRBV28 and TRBJ1-2, with unresolved D. The CDR3 has 13 amino acids. The germline V and J ends were trimmed by 2 bases and 4 bases, with 8 bases remaining between them. CDR1 and CDR2 from the germline V gene are MDHEN and SYDVKM. CDR3 DNA sequence: TGTGCCAGCAGTTTACAGGCCCTCTATGGCTACACCTTC. Protein product: CASSLQALYGYTF.

In its sample, this clonotype was seen many times. The chain recombines TRBV11-2 with TRBJ1-2; D might be TRBD1 (5 bases). V was shortened by 0 bases and J by 5 bases, with 10 bases between the two germline ends. Germline V gives CDR1 SGHAT, CDR2 FQNNGV. This CDR3 has 14 amino acids. The CDR3: CASSLDHRSYGYTF. CDR3 DNA: TGTGCCAGCAGCTTAGATCACAGGTCTTATGGCTACACCTTC.

CDR3 sequence reads: CSAEGRGWYEQYF. In DNA form, the CDR3 reads TGCAGTGCCGAGGGGCGGGGTTGGTACGAGCAGTACTTC. V usage is TRBV20-1 and J usage is TRBJ2-7; D might be TRBD2 (6 bases). V was trimmed by 6 bases and J by 4 bases, leaving 16 bases between them. Germline V gene lookup returns CDR1 DFQATT and CDR2 SNEGSKA (reference sequence). The CDR3 consists of 13 residues.

This clonotype turned up a few times. The chain carries TRBV29-1 and TRBJ1-2, with D possibly TRBD1 on 6 matching bases. CDR3 length: 15 amino acids. Trimming cost V 1 base and J 1 base, with 13 bases left between them. Looked up from germline, CDR1 is SQVTM and CDR2 is ANQGSEA. CDR3 sequence (DNA): TGCAGCGTTGAAGTGGGGGGCGCGGGTAACTATGGCTACACCTTC. It is translated as CSVEVGGAGNYGYTF.

The genes are TRBV12-3 or TRBV12-4 and TRBJ1-5; 10 bases fit TRBD1. V was pared by 7 bases and J by 5 bases, with 8 bases of the junction left unmatched. The CDR3 consists of 15 residues. CDR3 in amino acids: CASTPPGQGYQPQHF. The CDR3 nucleotides are TGTGCCAGCACTCCTCCGGGACAGGGGTATCAGCCCCAGCATTTT.

This clonotype was counted only a few times. The chain combines TRBV27 with TRBJ2-1; D unresolved. Trimming pared 4 bases from V and 2 bases from J, leaving 9 bases between. The CDR3 is made up of 14 amino acids. Looked up from germline, CDR1 is MNHEY and CDR2 is SMNVEV (reference sequence). CDR3 loop: CASSSAGPYNEQFF. DNA for the CDR3: TGTGCCAGCAGTTCGGCCGGGCCCTACAATGAGCAGTTCTTC.

A note on this clonotype: Sequence at one end of the junction differs from germline and may be a read error. The chain has TRBV6-5 and TRBJ2-1; a weak D match, TRBD1 (6 bases). The CDR3 has 12 residues. Germline CDR1 is MNHEY and CDR2 is SVGAGI. CDR3 DNA sequence: TGTGCCGGCAGACAGGTTAGCAATGAGCAGTTCTTC. Translated: CAGRQVSNEQFF.

In this sample, this clonotype turned up many times. This chain connects TRBV3-1 to TRBJ2-3; TRBD1 aligns across 10 bases. Germline values: CDR1 LGHDT, CDR2 YNNKEL (reference sequence). The CDR3 contains 17 residues. The ends lost 1 base at V and 1 base at J; junction bases unmatched: 5. CDR3 region: CASSQGTGTGGTDTQYF. The CDR3 coding sequence is TGTGCCAGCAGCCAAGGTACCGGGACAGGGGGCACAGATACGCAGTATTTT.

The chain is built from TRBV24-1 and TRBJ1-5, with unresolved D. Germline CDR1 reads KGHDR; CDR2 reads SFDVKD. The CDR3 runs 12 residues. V was shortened by 3 bases and J by 12 bases, with 11 bases between the two germline ends. CDR3 sequence reads: CATSDHNRNQHF. DNA for the CDR3: TGTGCCACCAGTGATCACAACCGGAACCAGCATTTT.

The chain uses TRBV9 and TRBJ2-7; 7 bases match TRBD1. Trimming cost V 3 bases and J 7 bases; bases outside gene matches: 4. Germline-derived CDR1 and CDR2 are SGDLS and YYNGEE. This CDR3 region has 12 residues. The CDR3 protein is CASSAGGGEQYF. The DNA of the CDR3 is TGTGCCAGCAGCGCAGGGGGTGGGGAGCAGTACTTC.

This clonotype was counted ten times or more. The V and J genes are TRBV5-1 and TRBJ2-5; D is possibly TRBD2 (5 bases). The germline V and J ends were trimmed by 6 bases and 13 bases, with 10 bases remaining between them. The V gene's germline CDR1 is SGHRS and CDR2 YFSETQ. The CDR3 runs 9 residues. CDR3 residues: CASTGGAYF. CDR3 nucleotides: TGCGCCAGCACAGGAGGAGCGTACTTC.

The chain has TRBV20-1 and TRBJ2-1; TRBD2 matches at 9 bases. Per germline, CDR1 DFQATT and CDR2 SNEGSKA (reference sequence). The CDR3 sequence is 16 residues long. V lost 0 bases and J lost 7; bases outside the gene matches: 10. In DNA form, the CDR3 reads TGCAGTGCTAGAGATCCGGCGGGAGGGCCGAGGAATGAGCAGTTCTTC. As protein: CSARDPAGGPRNEQFF.

This clonotype was seen a handful of times. This chain links TRBV6-4 with TRBJ2-1; D possibly corresponds to TRBD2 (6 bases). The V end was cut by 6 bases, the J end by 6 bases, with 18 bases between. Per the germline V gene, CDR1 is MRHNA and CDR2 is SNTAGT. The CDR3 has 15 residues. The CDR3, as DNA: TGTGCCAGCAGAAGGGACCCCAGCGGGCTCAATGAGCAGTTCTTC. This encodes CASRRDPSGLNEQFF.

The gene calls are TRBV29-1 and TRBJ2-2; D is unresolved. The V end was cut by 4 bases, the J end by 8 bases, with 14 bases between. The CDR3 has 13 amino acids. CDR1 SQVTM and CDR2 ANQGSEA come from the germline V gene. CDR3 protein: CSVAYTPDGELFF. The CDR3 bases are TGCAGCGTTGCTTACACTCCGGATGGGGAGCTGTTTTTT.

The J gene is TRBJ2-2, the V gene TRBV5-1; D may be TRBD2 (5 bases). Germline lookup yields CDR1 SGHRS and CDR2 YFSETQ. CDR3 length equals 15 residues. V lost 1 base and J lost 3, with 10 bases in between. As DNA, the CDR3 is TGCGCCAGCAGCTTGAGGCAGGACTACACCGGGGAGCTGTTTTTT. Protein product: CASSLRQDYTGELFF.

This clonotype turned up a few times. The chain employs TRBV3-1 and TRBJ2-3; D ambiguous. Trimming left V 1 base short and J 1 base short, with 3 bases between. The length of the CDR3 is 13 residues. Per germline, CDR1 LGHDT and CDR2 YNNKEL (reference sequence). This CDR3 reads CASSQVGTDTQYF. The DNA of the CDR3 is TGTGCCAGCAGCCAAGTAGGCACAGATACGCAGTATTTT.

The V gene is TRBV30, the J gene TRBJ2-1; D gene uncertain. Germline CDR1 is GTSNPN and CDR2 is SVGIG (reference sequence). CDR3 length equals 15 residues. V lost 2 bases to trimming and J lost 0 bases, with 11 bases between them. This CDR3 reads CAWSKDQPSYNEQFF. The CDR3 nucleotides are TGTGCCTGGAGTAAGGACCAGCCCTCCTACAATGAGCAGTTCTTC.

The rearrangement joins TRBV19 to TRBJ2-7; TRBD2 matches 14 bases. CDR1 is LNHDA, CDR2 SQIVND, per germline (reference sequence). This CDR3 is 18 amino acids long. The V segment lost 4 bases and the J segment 2 bases; nucleotides outside the gene matches: 10. The CDR3 DNA sequence: TGTGCCAGTAGTAAGGGACTAGCGGGAGCTGCCCAAACCTACGAGCAGTACTTC. It yields the protein CASSKGLAGAAQTYEQYF.

This clonotype was counted between two and nine times. This rearrangement joins TRBV5-6 to TRBJ2-1; D perhaps matches TRBD1 (5 bases). The CDR3 runs to 17 residues. Deletions cut 4 bases from V and 8 bases from J, with 25 bases between. Per germline, CDR1 SGHDT and CDR2 YYEEEE. The CDR3 sequence: CASSTHGTQDLGDEQFF. CDR3 DNA sequence: TGTGCCAGCAGCACGCACGGCACCCAAGATCTAGGGGATGAGCAGTTCTTC.

This clonotype was counted at least ten times. The chain is built from TRBV19 and TRBJ1-2; D gene uncertain. Trimming shortened V by 5 bases and J by 5 bases, and 12 bases separated the two germline ends. Per the germline V gene, CDR1 is LNHDA and CDR2 is SQIVND (reference sequence). CDR3 length: 13 amino acids. CDR3 residues: CASSLGSLYGYTF. In nucleotides, the CDR3 is TGTGCCAGTAGTCTCGGCAGCCTATATGGCTACACCTTC.

The CDR3 DNA sequence: TGTGCCAGCAGCTTAGGACTAGCGGCCTACACATGGGGCCAAGAGACCCAGTACTTC. Translating it yields CASSLGLAAYTWGQETQYF. The J gene is TRBJ2-5, the V gene TRBV11-1, with 9 bases aligning to TRBD2. CDR1 and CDR2 from the germline V gene are SGHAT and FQDESV (reference sequence). The V segment lost 1 base and the J segment 1 base; nucleotides outside the gene matches: 13. The CDR3 has 19 residues.